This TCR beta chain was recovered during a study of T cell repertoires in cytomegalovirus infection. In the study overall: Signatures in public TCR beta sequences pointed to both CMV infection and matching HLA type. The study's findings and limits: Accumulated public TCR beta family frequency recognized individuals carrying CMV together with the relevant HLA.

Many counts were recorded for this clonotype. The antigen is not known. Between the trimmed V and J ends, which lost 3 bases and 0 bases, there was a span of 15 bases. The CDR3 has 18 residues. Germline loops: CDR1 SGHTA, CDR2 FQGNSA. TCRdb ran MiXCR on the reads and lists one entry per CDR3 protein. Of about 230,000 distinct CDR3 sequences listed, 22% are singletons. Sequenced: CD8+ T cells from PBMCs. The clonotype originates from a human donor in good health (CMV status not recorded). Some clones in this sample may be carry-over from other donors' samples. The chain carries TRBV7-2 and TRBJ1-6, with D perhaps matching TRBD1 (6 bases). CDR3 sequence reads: CASSFGGTRSSYNSPLHF. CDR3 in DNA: TGTGCCAGCAGCTTTGGCGGGACAAGGAGCTCCTATAATTCACCCCTCCACTTT.